Below are 7 T cell receptor beta chains sequenced from a single sample in a study of OX40 agonist ivuxolimab in advanced cancers. Sequenced by immunoSEQ multiplex PCR; TCRdb stores in-frame clones only, minus some. The sample consists of more than 60,000 clones, roughly 84% of them appearing once. The sample in question was CD4+ or CD8+ T cells sorted from blood, obtained in a trial of the OX40 agonist ivuxolimab. The receptors here all came from an adult with an advanced solid tumor such as melanoma, head and neck, liver or kidney cancer.

This chain joins TRBV7-6 and TRBJ2-5; 8 bases are a match to TRBD2. V lost 4 bases to trimming and J lost 2 bases; unmatched junction nucleotides: 12. Germline-derived CDR1 and CDR2 are SGHVS and FNYEAQ. The CDR3 totals 17 residues. The DNA for the CDR3 is TGTGCCAGCAGCTCCCCCCGGGGGGGACTTATTCAAGAGACCCAGTACTTC. This codes for CASSSPRGGLIQETQYF.

The chain is built from TRBV6-6 and TRBJ1-3; D is ambiguous. Germline V gene data show CDR1 as MNHNY and CDR2 as SVGAGI (reference sequence). This CDR3 contains 14 residues. The germline V and J ends were trimmed by 6 bases and 0 bases, with 9 bases remaining between them. Here the CDR3 reads CASSPAVSGNTIYF. The DNA of the CDR3 is TGTGCCAGCAGCCCCGCAGTCTCTGGAAACACCATATATTTT.

The chain carries TRBV5-1 and TRBJ2-1; 11 bases are a match to TRBD2. Looked up from germline, CDR1 is SGHRS and CDR2 is YFSETQ. V shed 2 bases, J shed 5 bases, and the junction held 3 bases outside the gene matches. The length of the CDR3 is 15 residues. The CDR3 bases are TGCGCCAGCAGCTTACTAGCGGGAGATAACAATGAGCAGTTCTTC. Translation gives CASSLLAGDNNEQFF.

The rearrangement uses TRBV28 and TRBJ2-7; D gene unclear. The CDR3 spans 12 residues. V was clipped by 4 bases and J by 5 bases, with 9 bases between them. Per germline, CDR1 MDHEN and CDR2 SYDVKM. The CDR3 sequence: CASSSGVDEQYF. In DNA, the CDR3 is TGTGCCAGCAGTTCTGGGGTGGACGAGCAGTACTTC.

The gene calls are TRBV5-6 and TRBJ1-4; D gene uncertain. The CDR3 has 15 amino acids. Trimming removed 2 bases from V and 6 bases from J, with 14 bases in between. CDR1 is SGHDT and CDR2 is YYEEEE in the germline V gene. As DNA, the CDR3 is TGTGCCAGCAGCTTCCTTGGGTCCGAAGATGAAAAACTGTTTTTT. As protein: CASSFLGSEDEKLFF.

This clone is a singleton in its sample. This sequence joins TRBV11-3 and TRBJ1-1, with D uncertain. Germline V lookup: CDR1 SGHNT, CDR2 YENEEA. The CDR3 consists of 13 residues. Trimming took 6 bases from V and 2 from J, leaving 10 bases between them. Here the CDR3 reads CASSREPNTEAFF. CDR3 bases: TGTGCCAGCAGTCGGGAACCCAACACTGAAGCTTTCTTT.

The chain employs TRBV10-2 and TRBJ2-6, with TRBD1 matching over 8 bases. The J segment lost 2 bases and the V segment lost 2 bases, leaving 2 bases of the junction unmatched. The CDR3 has 16 residues. CDR1 is WSHSY and CDR2 is SAAADI in the germline V gene. The CDR3 region has the DNA TGCGCCAGCAGTGAGCAGGGGGCAACTGGGGCCAACGTCCTGACTTTC. Translating it yields CASSEQGATGANVLTF.